This T cell receptor beta chain was sequenced in a study of cytomegalovirus exposure and HLA in healthy donors. Study overall: Of all 400 or so donors who were genotyped, 80% to 85% belonged to the Caucasian-associated ancestry cluster.

The PCR was carried out with 60 Vbeta primers and 13 Jbeta primers. TCRdb's copy holds only in-frame clones and misses some; the assay was immunoSEQ multiplex PCR. The sample consists of around 92,000 clones, roughly four fifths of them appearing once. Sequencing was performed on PBMCs. This receptor was identified in a human donor in good health.

The CDR3 here is CASSIDRHYGYTF. In DNA form, the CDR3 reads TGTGCCAGCAGTATCGACAGACACTATGGCTACACCTTC. The chain recombines TRBV7-9 with TRBJ1-2; tentative D call: TRBD1 (5 bases). The CDR3 totals 13 residues. Germline V gene lookup returns CDR1 SEHNR and CDR2 FQNEAQ (reference sequence). Deletions cut 6 bases from V and 3 bases from J, with 11 bases between.